What follows are 30 T cell receptor beta chains derived from one specimen sequenced in a study of Ad26.COV2.S vaccination and SARS-CoV-2 variants. Treatment in this sample: 15 to 20 received Ad26.COV2.S at low or high dose, single or two shots; five or six received placebo; per-sample allocation not given. Sampling took place 63 days after the first vaccine or placebo injection. Libraries were prepared by immunoSEQ multiplex PCR; TCRdb keeps only in-frame clonotypes and omits some of them. The data contain some 480,000 clones, around 88% of them singletons. The sample in question was peripheral blood, obtained in a trial of Ad26.COV2.S vaccine versus placebo. All receptors derive from a person aged 18-65 years who received the Ad26.COV2.S COVID-19 vaccine or a placebo.

This chain connects TRBV9 to TRBJ1-1; 7 nucleotides match TRBD1. Per germline, CDR1 SGDLS and CDR2 YYNGEE. V dropped 0 bases and J dropped 5; count of bases not matched to a gene: 13. This CDR3 region has 17 residues. CDR3 nucleotide sequence: TGTGCCAGCAGCGTAGACCCGATTGAGGGGGCGCTGACTGAAGCTTTCTTT. Translating gives CASSVDPIEGALTEAFF.

The V and J genes are TRBV29-1 and TRBJ1-2; 9 positions agree with TRBD1. The CDR3 consists of 13 residues. V lost 3 bases, J lost 7 bases, and 6 bases stayed unmatched. The germline V gene has CDR1 SQVTM and CDR2 ANQGSEA. The CDR3 bases are TGCAGCGTTGACCCTGGACAGGGGACTGGCTACACCTTC. As protein: CSVDPGQGTGYTF.

The CDR3 is CASSFTRADTQYF. The CDR3, as DNA: TGTGCCAGCAGCTTTACTAGAGCGGATACGCAGTATTTT. The V call is TRBV7-8, the J call TRBJ2-3; tentatively, D is TRBD2 (5 bases). Trimming left V 3 bases short and J 6 bases short, with 10 bases between. The CDR3 loop spans 13 amino acids. Germline V lookup: CDR1 SGHVS, CDR2 FQNEAQ.

The chain carries TRBV5-6 and TRBJ1-3, with 7 bases identical to TRBD1. Germline CDR1 and CDR2: SGHDT and YYEEEE. V shed 7 bases and J 2 bases; nucleotides not matched to a gene: 6. The CDR3 contains 14 residues. In DNA, the CDR3 is TGTGCCAGCGCCGACAGGGCCGCTGGAAACACCATATATTTT. The encoded protein is CASADRAAGNTIYF.

The V gene is TRBV13, the J gene TRBJ2-7, with D possibly matching TRBD2 (6 bases). The CDR3 loop spans 13 amino acids. Germline V gene lookup returns CDR1 PRHDT and CDR2 FYEKMQ (reference sequence). The V end lost 5 bases, the J end lost 3 bases, and 11 bases lay between the germline ends. CDR3 in DNA: TGTGCCAGCAGCCCCGGACTATACTACGAGCAGTACTTC. Protein product: CASSPGLYYEQYF. The full variable domain, its missing parts supplied by reference TRBV13 and TRBJ2-7, is AAGVIQSPRHLIKEKRETATLKCYPIPRHDTVYWYQQGPGQDPQFLISFYEKMQSDKGSIPDRFSAQQFSDYHSELNMSSLELGDSALYFCASSPGLYYEQYFGPGTRLTVT.

This sequence joins TRBV5-1 and TRBJ2-7, with D possibly TRBD1 on 5 matching bases. V was trimmed by 0 bases and J by 5 bases, leaving 12 bases between them. Per the germline V gene, CDR1 is SGHRS and CDR2 is YFSETQ. This CDR3 contains 14 residues. The CDR3 nucleotides are TGCGCCAGCAGCTTGGTGTGGGGCCGGGACGAGCAGTACTTC. Translation gives CASSLVWGRDEQYF. The full variable domain, in which reference TRBV5-1 and TRBJ2-7 provide the parts outside the CDR3, is KAGVTQTPRYLIKTRGQQVTLSCSPISGHRSVSWYQQTPGQGLQFLFEYFSETQRNKGNFPGRFSGRQFSNSRSEMNVSTLELGDSALYLCASSLVWGRDEQYFGPGTRLTVT.

This clone was detected only once. The J gene is TRBJ1-2, the V gene TRBV28; 8 bases match TRBD1. The CDR3 has 15 amino acids. The trim removed 4 bases at V and 3 bases at J, leaving 7 bases unmatched. Germline V gene lookup returns CDR1 MDHEN and CDR2 SYDVKM. The CDR3 sequence is CASSSPQGGHYGYTF. In DNA, the CDR3 is TGTGCCAGCAGTTCACCACAGGGGGGGCACTATGGCTACACCTTC.

This chain links TRBV27 with TRBJ2-7; a possible D gene is TRBD1 (6 bases). The CDR3 spans 13 residues. With 5 bases removed from V and 6 bases from J, the gap between germline ends came to 14 bases. Germline CDR1 reads MNHEY; CDR2 reads SMNVEV (reference sequence). The CDR3 spells CASSPPQQGEQYF. In nucleotides, the CDR3 is TGTGCCAGCAGTCCTCCTCAACAGGGCGAGCAGTACTTC.

The chain has TRBV7-6 and TRBJ2-5, with 15 bases matching TRBD2. Germline-derived CDR1 and CDR2 are SGHVS and FNYEAQ. The CDR3 is 18 residues long. J was trimmed by 2 bases and V by 5 bases; bases with no gene match: 9. The CDR3 loop reads CASSPWTSGRAVQETQYF. CDR3 bases: TGTGCCAGCAGCCCCTGGACTAGCGGGAGGGCAGTACAAGAGACCCAGTACTTC.

As DNA, the CDR3 is TGTGCCAGCTCACCACCGGGGGGGGACTATGGCTACACCTTC. Translation gives CASSPPGGDYGYTF. The rearrangement links TRBV18 to TRBJ1-2; maybe TRBD1 (5 bases). Trimming cost V 0 bases and J 3 bases, with 8 bases left between them. This CDR3 has 14 amino acids. Germline loops: CDR1 KGHSH, CDR2 LQKENI.

The V and J genes are TRBV19 and TRBJ2-1; no definite D call. Germline CDR1 and CDR2: LNHDA and SQIVND (reference sequence). CDR3 length equals 14 residues. V lost 6 bases to trimming and J lost 1 base, with 10 bases between them. The CDR3 is CASSPFISYNEQFF. CDR3 sequence (DNA): TGTGCCAGTAGCCCATTTATTTCCTACAATGAGCAGTTCTTC.

The rearrangement joins TRBV7-8 to TRBJ2-1; TRBD1 agrees at 7 bases. Germline CDR1 and CDR2: SGHVS and FQNEAQ. V lost 1 base, J lost 6 bases, and 0 bases stayed unmatched. The CDR3 consists of 13 residues. CDR3 nucleotides: TGTGCCAGCAGCTTAGGGGACAGCAATGAGCAGTTCTTC. Protein sequence: CASSLGDSNEQFF. The variable domain in full, completed from reference TRBV7-8 and TRBJ2-1, reads GAGVSQSPRYKVAKRGQDVALRCDPISGHVSLFWYQQALGQGPEFLTYFQNEAQLDKSGLPSDRFFAERPEGSVSTLKIQRTQQEDSAVYLCASSLGDSNEQFFGPGTRLTVL.

V is TRBV6-4 and J is TRBJ1-6, with D unclear. This CDR3 comprises 15 residues. V was pared by 2 bases and J by 7 bases, with 12 bases between. Germline CDR1 MRHNA, CDR2 SNTAGT. CDR3 DNA: TGTGCCAGCAGTGACGGCCGGGTTTCCAATTCACCCCTCCACTTT. Protein sequence: CASSDGRVSNSPLHF.

The V call is TRBV6-5, the J call TRBJ2-2; D is uncertain. V lost 4 bases and J 2 bases, leaving 8 bases between the germline ends. CDR1 MNHEY and CDR2 SVGAGI come from the germline V gene. The CDR3 contains 14 residues. The CDR3 coding sequence is TGTGCCAGCAGTTGGCAACCAAACACCGGGGAGCTGTTTTTT. It is translated as CASSWQPNTGELFF.

V and J are TRBV7-6 and TRBJ2-5, with 13 bases matching TRBD2. The germline CDR1 and CDR2 sequences are SGHVS and FNYEAQ. V lost 4 bases to trimming and J lost 5 bases; unmatched junction nucleotides: 10. This CDR3 is 17 amino acids long. Written as DNA, the CDR3 is TGTGCCAGCAGCTATCCCCCTAGGACTAGCGGGAGTGAGACCCAGTACTTC. Its translation is CASSYPPRTSGSETQYF.

This clone was picked up one time. V usage is TRBV15 and J usage is TRBJ2-7; D perhaps matches TRBD1 (6 bases). CDR3 length: 14 amino acids. V was trimmed by 2 bases and J by 2 bases, leaving 10 bases between them. Germline V gene sequence: CDR1 LNHNV, CDR2 YYDKDF (reference sequence). The CDR3 DNA is TGTGCCACCAGCAGATTAGGACAGACCTACGAGCAGTACTTC. Protein product: CATSRLGQTYEQYF.

The CDR3 protein is CASSVRGDEQFF. The CDR3 region has the DNA TGTGCCAGCAGTGTCCGGGGCGATGAGCAGTTCTTC. This chain connects TRBV2 to TRBJ2-1; D tentatively reads TRBD1 or TRBD2 (5 bases each). Germline assignment: CDR1 SNHLY and CDR2 FYNNEI. This CDR3 has 12 residues. Deletions cut 4 bases from V and 8 bases from J, with 9 bases between.

V is TRBV9 and J is TRBJ1-2; unclear D gene. This CDR3 has 13 amino acids. Germline values: CDR1 SGDLS, CDR2 YYNGEE. Between the trimmed V and J ends, which lost 0 bases and 7 bases, there was a span of 10 bases. CDR3 nucleotide sequence: TGTGCCAGCAGCGTAGCCCCTCACGCTGGCTACACCTTC. Residues: CASSVAPHAGYTF.

The CDR3 reads CARPNGLSCTGPYSNQPQHF. The CDR3 bases are TGTGCCAGACCGAACGGACTCTCTTGTACTGGCCCTTATAGCAATCAGCCCCAGCATTTT. The chain has TRBV19 and TRBJ1-5; D call uncertain. Germline-derived CDR1 and CDR2 are LNHDA and SQIVND (reference sequence). Deletions cut 9 bases from V and 0 bases from J, with 30 bases between. CDR3 size: 20 residues.

The rearrangement links TRBV6-2 or TRBV6-3 to TRBJ2-2, with TRBD2 matching 7 bases. The CDR3 loop spans 20 amino acids. Looked up from germline, CDR1 is MNHEY and CDR2 is SVGEGT. Trimming at V came to 2 bases and at J to 1 base, leaving 16 bases not matched to a gene. Written as DNA, the CDR3 is TGTGCCAGCAGTTACAATCCCTACGGTCAGGCGGGAGAGAACACCGGGGAGCTGTTTTTT. Residues: CASSYNPYGQAGENTGELFF.

The chain carries TRBV30 and TRBJ2-7; 9 positions agree with TRBD2. Trimming removed 2 bases from V and 5 bases from J; junction bases left unmatched: 10. Germline V gene data show CDR1 as GTSNPN and CDR2 as SVGIG (reference sequence). CDR3 length equals 15 residues. The CDR3: CAWSSWGGRVDEQYF. In DNA form, the CDR3 reads TGTGCCTGGAGTTCGTGGGGCGGGAGGGTCGACGAGCAGTACTTC.

This sequence joins TRBV27 and TRBJ2-5; D tentatively reads TRBD1 or TRBD2 (5 bases each). CDR3 size: 12 residues. Germline CDR1 and CDR2: MNHEY and SMNVEV (reference sequence). V lost 10 bases, J lost 1 base, and 10 bases lay in between. CDR3 residues: CATRDLQETQYF. In DNA form, the CDR3 reads TGTGCCACCAGGGACCTCCAAGAGACCCAGTACTTC.

This clone was seen only once. The chain carries TRBV5-8 and TRBJ1-1; the D is unclear. Germline V lookup: CDR1 SGHTS, CDR2 YDEGEE. V was shortened by 2 bases and J by 5 bases, with 13 bases between the two germline ends. The length of the CDR3 is 14 residues. Here the CDR3 reads CASSLGRRGTEAFF. The CDR3 nucleotides are TGTGCCAGCAGCTTAGGACGGCGTGGGACTGAAGCTTTCTTT.

The V call is TRBV7-2, the J call TRBJ2-2, with D possibly being TRBD2 (6 bases). The CDR3 is made up of 14 amino acids. The ends were cut back, 3 bases at V and 6 bases at J, with 11 bases in the middle. Germline V gene data show CDR1 as SGHTA and CDR2 as FQGNSA. The CDR3 DNA is TGTGCCAGCAGCTTGGCGGGGTTCGCCGGGGAGCTGTTTTTT. Protein sequence: CASSLAGFAGELFF.

The chain combines TRBV18 with TRBJ1-3, with 7 bases identical to TRBD1. V shed 1 base and J 1 base; nucleotides not matched to a gene: 7. CDR1 and CDR2 from the germline V gene are KGHSH and LQKENI. CDR3 length equals 17 residues. The CDR3 loop is CASSPQSAGGSGNTIYF. DNA of the CDR3: TGTGCCAGCTCACCACAATCGGCAGGGGGGTCTGGAAACACCATATATTTT.

The rearrangement joins TRBV12-3 or TRBV12-4 to TRBJ1-2; 10 bases line up with TRBD1. This CDR3 spans 13 amino acids. Trimming at V came to 5 bases and at J to 11 bases, leaving 8 bases not matched to a gene. The CDR3 sequence is CASSAGTGVGYTF. CDR3 DNA sequence: TGTGCCAGCAGTGCCGGGACAGGGGTAGGGTACACCTTC.

This clone was recorded only once. CDR3 DNA sequence: TGTGCCAGCAGTAACCTTAGGCAGGGGTTCGGCAATGAGCAGTTCTTC. It codes for CASSNLRQGFGNEQFF. The chain carries TRBV6-6 and TRBJ2-1, with D perhaps matching TRBD1 (6 bases). This CDR3 has 16 amino acids. Germline V gene data show CDR1 as MNHNY and CDR2 as SVGAGI (reference sequence). V was cut by 5 bases and J by 6 bases, with 20 bases left in between.

The chain links TRBV18 to TRBJ2-2; D unclear. V lost 2 bases and J 1 base, leaving 2 bases between the germline ends. The CDR3 has 13 residues. Germline V gene sequence: CDR1 KGHSH, CDR2 LQKENI. The CDR3 loop reads CASSPRNTGELFF. CDR3 nucleotides: TGTGCCAGCTCACCAAGGAACACCGGGGAGCTGTTTTTT.

The chain combines TRBV6-2 or TRBV6-3 with TRBJ2-3; 11 bases fit TRBD2. CDR3 length: 15 amino acids. Germline V gene sequence: CDR1 MNHEY, CDR2 SVGEGT. After removal of 5 bases from V and 1 base from J, the junction contained 2 bases not matched to a gene. The chain's CDR3 is CASSRGLAGTDTQYF. CDR3 bases: TGTGCCAGCAGTCGGGGACTAGCGGGCACAGATACGCAGTATTTT.

V and J are TRBV28 and TRBJ1-1; D is unclear. V was clipped by 9 bases and J by 3 bases, with 14 bases between them. Germline V gives CDR1 MDHEN, CDR2 SYDVKM. The CDR3 totals 13 residues. The chain's CDR3 is CASHVAVDTEAFF. The CDR3 bases are TGTGCCAGTCACGTGGCAGTTGACACTGAAGCTTTCTTT.